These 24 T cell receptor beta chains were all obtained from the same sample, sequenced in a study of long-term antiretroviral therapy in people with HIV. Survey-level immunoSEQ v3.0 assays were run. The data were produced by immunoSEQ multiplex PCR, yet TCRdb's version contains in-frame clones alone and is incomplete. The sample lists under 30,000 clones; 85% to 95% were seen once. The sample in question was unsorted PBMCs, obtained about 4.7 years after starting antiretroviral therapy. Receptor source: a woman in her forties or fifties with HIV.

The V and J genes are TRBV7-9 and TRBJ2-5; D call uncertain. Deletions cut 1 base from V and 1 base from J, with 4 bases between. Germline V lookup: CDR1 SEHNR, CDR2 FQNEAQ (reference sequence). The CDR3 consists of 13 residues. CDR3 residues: CASSLGLQETQYF. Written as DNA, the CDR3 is TGTGCCAGCAGCTTAGGTCTCCAAGAGACCCAGTACTTC.

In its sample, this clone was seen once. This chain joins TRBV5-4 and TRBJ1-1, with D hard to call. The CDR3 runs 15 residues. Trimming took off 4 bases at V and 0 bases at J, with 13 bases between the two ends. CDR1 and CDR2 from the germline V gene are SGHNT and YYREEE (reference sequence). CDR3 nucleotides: TGTGCCAGCAGCCTCACTCGGAATATGAACACTGAAGCTTTCTTT. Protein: CASSLTRNMNTEAFF.

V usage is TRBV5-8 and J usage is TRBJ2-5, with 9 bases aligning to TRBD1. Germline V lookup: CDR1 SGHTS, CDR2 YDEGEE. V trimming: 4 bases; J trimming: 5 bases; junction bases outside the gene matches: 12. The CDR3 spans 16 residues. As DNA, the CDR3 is TGTGCCAGCAGCCTAATTCCGACCGGGACAGGGGAGACCCAGTACTTC. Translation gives CASSLIPTGTGETQYF.

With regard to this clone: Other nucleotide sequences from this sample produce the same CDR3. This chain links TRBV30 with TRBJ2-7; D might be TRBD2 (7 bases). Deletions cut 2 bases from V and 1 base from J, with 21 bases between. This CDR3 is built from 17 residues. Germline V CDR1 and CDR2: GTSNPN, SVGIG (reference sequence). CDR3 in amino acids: CAWSSPRGANLSYEQYF. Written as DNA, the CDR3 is TGTGCCTGGAGTAGCCCTCGGGGGGCAAACTTATCCTACGAGCAGTACTTC.

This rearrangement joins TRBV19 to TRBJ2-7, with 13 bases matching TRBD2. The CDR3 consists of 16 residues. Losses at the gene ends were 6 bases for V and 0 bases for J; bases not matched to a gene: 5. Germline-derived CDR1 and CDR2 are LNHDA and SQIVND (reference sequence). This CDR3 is CASSPGTSGTSYEQYF. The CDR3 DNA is TGTGCCAGTAGCCCCGGGACTAGCGGGACCTCCTACGAGCAGTACTTC.

This CDR3 is CASSKALDESGRYDKNIQYF. The CDR3 bases are TGTGCCAGCAGCAAAGCGCTGGACGAATCGGGAAGGTATGACAAAAACATTCAGTACTTC. The chain is built from TRBV21-1 and TRBJ2-4; the table's D gene call, TRBD2, was not cross checked with the DNA. TRBV21-1 is labeled a pseudogene. The CDR3 extends over 20 amino acids.

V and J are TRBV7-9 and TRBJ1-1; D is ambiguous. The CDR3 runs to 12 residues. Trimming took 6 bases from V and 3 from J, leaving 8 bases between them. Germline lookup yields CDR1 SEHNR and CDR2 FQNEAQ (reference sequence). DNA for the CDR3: TGTGCCAGCAGAGTCTTATACACTGAAGCTTTCTTT. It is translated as CASRVLYTEAFF.

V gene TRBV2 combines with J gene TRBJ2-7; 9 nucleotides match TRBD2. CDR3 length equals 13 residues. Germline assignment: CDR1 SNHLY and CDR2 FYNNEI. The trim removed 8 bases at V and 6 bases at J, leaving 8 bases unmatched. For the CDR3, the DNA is TGTGCCAGCTTCACGCGGGAGGGTGGCGAGCAGTACTTC. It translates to CASFTREGGEQYF.

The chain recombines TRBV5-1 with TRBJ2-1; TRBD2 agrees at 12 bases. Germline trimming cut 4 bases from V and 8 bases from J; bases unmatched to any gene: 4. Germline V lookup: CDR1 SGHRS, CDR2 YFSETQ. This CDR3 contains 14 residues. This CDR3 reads CASSPGLAGYEQFF. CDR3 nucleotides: TGCGCCAGCAGCCCGGGACTAGCGGGTTATGAGCAGTTCTTC.

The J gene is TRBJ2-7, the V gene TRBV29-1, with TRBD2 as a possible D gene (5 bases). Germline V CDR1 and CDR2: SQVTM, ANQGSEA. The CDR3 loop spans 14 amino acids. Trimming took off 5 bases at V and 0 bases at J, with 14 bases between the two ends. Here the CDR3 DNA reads TGCAGCGTTTTCGGAGGACCGAGCTCCTACGAGCAGTACTTC. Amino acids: CSVFGGPSSYEQYF.

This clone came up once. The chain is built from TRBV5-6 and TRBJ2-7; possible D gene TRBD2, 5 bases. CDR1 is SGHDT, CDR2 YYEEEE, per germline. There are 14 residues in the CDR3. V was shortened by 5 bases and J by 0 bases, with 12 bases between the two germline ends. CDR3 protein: CASSLFAGSYEQYF. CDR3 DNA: TGTGCCAGCAGTTTGTTCGCGGGCTCCTACGAGCAGTACTTC.

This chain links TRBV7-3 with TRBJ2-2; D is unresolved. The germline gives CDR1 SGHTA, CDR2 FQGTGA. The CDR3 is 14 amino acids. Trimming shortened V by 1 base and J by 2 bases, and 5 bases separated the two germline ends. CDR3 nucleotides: TGTGCCAGCAGCTTAAACAGAAACACCGGGGAGCTGTTTTTT. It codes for CASSLNRNTGELFF.

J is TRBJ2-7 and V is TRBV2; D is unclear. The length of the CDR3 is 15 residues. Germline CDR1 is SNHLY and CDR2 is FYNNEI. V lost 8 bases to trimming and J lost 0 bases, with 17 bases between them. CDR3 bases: TGTGCCAGCCGAGCCGAGCAGGTCGGCTCCTACGAGCAGTACTTC. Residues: CASRAEQVGSYEQYF.

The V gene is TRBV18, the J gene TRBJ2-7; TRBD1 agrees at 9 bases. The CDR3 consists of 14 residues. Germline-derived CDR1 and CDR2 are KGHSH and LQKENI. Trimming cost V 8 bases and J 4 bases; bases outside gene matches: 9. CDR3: CASTTTGGGYEQYF. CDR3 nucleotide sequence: TGTGCCAGCACTACTACAGGGGGCGGATACGAGCAGTACTTC. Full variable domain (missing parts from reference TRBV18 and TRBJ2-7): NAGVMQNPRHLVRRRGQEARLRCSPMKGHSHVYWYRQLPEEGLKFMVYLQKENIIDESGMPKERFSAEFPKEGPSILRIQQVVRGDSAAYFCASTTTGGGYEQYFGPGTRLTVT.

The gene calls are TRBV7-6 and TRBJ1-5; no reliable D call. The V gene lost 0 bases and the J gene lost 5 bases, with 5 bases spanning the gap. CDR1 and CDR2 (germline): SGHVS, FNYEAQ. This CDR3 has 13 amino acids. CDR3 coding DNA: TGTGCCAGCAGCTTAGCGCAGGATCAGCCCCAGCATTTT. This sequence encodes CASSLAQDQPQHF.

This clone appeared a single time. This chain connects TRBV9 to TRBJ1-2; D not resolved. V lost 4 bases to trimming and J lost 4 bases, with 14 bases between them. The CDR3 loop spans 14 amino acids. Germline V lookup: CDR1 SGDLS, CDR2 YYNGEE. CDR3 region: CASSSRGSFYGYTF. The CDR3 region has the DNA TGTGCCAGCAGCTCCCGCGGCAGTTTCTATGGCTACACCTTC.

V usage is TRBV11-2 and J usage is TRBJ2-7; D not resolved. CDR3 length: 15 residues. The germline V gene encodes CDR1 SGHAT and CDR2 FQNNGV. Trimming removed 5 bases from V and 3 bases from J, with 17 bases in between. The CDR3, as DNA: TGTGCCAGCAGCCCGGACCAGGAGATGCGCTACGAGCAGTACTTC. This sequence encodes CASSPDQEMRYEQYF.

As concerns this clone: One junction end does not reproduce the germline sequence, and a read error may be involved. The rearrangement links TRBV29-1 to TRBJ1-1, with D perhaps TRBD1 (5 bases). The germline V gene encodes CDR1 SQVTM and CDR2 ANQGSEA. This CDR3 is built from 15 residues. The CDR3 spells CSVEETGMVNTEAFF. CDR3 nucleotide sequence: TGCAGCGTCGAAGAAACAGGAATGGTGAACACTGAAGCTTTCTTT.

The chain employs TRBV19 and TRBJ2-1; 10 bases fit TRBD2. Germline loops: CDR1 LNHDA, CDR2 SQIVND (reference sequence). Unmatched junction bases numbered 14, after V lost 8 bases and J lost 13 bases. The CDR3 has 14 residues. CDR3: CASQGLAGDKTQFF. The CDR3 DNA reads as TGTGCCAGTCAAGGCCTAGCGGGAGATAAAACTCAGTTCTTC.

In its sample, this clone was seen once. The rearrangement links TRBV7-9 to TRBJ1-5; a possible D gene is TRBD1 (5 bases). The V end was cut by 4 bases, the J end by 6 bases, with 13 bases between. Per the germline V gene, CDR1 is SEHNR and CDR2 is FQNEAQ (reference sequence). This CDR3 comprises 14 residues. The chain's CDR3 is CASSSSGFVQPQHF. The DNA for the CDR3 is TGTGCCAGCAGCTCGTCAGGGTTTGTTCAGCCCCAGCATTTT.

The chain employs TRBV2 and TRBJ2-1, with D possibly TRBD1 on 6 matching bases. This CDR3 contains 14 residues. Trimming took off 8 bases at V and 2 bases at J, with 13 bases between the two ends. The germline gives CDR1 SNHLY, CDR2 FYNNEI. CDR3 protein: CASVRTDAYNEQFF. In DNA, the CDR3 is TGTGCCAGCGTTCGGACAGACGCCTACAATGAGCAGTTCTTC.

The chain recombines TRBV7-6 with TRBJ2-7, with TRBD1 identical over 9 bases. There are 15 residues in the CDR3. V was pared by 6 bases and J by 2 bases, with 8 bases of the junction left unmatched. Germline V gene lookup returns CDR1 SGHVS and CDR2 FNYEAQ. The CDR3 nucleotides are TGTGCCAGCAGTCCCGGACAGGGGATCCCCTACGAGCAGTACTTC. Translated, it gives CASSPGQGIPYEQYF.

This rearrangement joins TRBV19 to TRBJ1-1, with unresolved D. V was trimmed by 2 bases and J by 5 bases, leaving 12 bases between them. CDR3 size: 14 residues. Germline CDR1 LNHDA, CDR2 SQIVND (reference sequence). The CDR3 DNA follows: TGTGCCAGTAGTATATTGCAGGACGGAACTGAAGCTTTCTTT. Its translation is CASSILQDGTEAFF.

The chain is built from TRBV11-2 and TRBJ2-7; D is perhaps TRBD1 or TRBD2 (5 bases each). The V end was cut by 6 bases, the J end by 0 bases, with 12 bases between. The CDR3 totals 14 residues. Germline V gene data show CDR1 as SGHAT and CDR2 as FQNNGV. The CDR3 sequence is CASRVGPRSYEQYF. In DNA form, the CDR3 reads TGTGCCAGCAGGGTGGGACCCCGCTCCTACGAGCAGTACTTC.